Each of the 9 T cell receptor beta chains below was sequenced from the same sample in a study of blood T cell repertoires in COVID-19. Assay: immunoSEQ multiplex PCR; the TCRdb copy retains only in-frame clones and omits some. The sample gives 150,000 to 200,000 clones, about 86% of which show up once; roughly 19% is in the top ten. The sequencing sample was made of peripheral blood. Every receptor here comes from a woman of 80 years or more with acute or convalescent COVID-19.

The chain combines TRBV27 with TRBJ2-3, with 13 positions matching TRBD2. V shed 5 bases, J shed 6 bases, and the junction held 8 bases outside the gene matches. This CDR3 contains 16 residues. Germline CDR1 and CDR2: MNHEY and SMNVEV (reference sequence). The CDR3 sequence: CASSPRTSGGMDTQYF. In nucleotides, the CDR3 is TGTGCCAGCAGTCCCCGGACTAGCGGGGGAATGGATACGCAGTATTTT.

The chain employs TRBV19 and TRBJ2-5; D perhaps matches TRBD1 (6 bases). Germline V lookup: CDR1 LNHDA, CDR2 SQIVND (reference sequence). V dropped 3 bases and J dropped 2 bases, with 16 bases sitting between them. The CDR3 contains 16 residues. CDR3 nucleotide sequence: TGTGCCAGTAGTATGTTTTTGGGGACAACGCAAGAGACCCAGTACTTC. Translating it yields CASSMFLGTTQETQYF.

The chain carries TRBV6-6 and TRBJ2-1, with TRBD2 as a possible D gene (6 bases). The V end was cut by 7 bases, the J end by 9 bases, with 19 bases between. There are 14 residues in the CDR3. Germline V gene sequence: CDR1 MNHNY, CDR2 SVGAGI (reference sequence). This chain's CDR3 is CASTPGAPSVEQFF. CDR3 nucleotide sequence: TGTGCCAGCACGCCGGGAGCGCCAAGTGTTGAGCAGTTCTTC.

V is TRBV25-1 and J is TRBJ1-2; D gene ambiguous. Per germline, CDR1 MGHDK and CDR2 SYGVNS. The CDR3 is 14 amino acids. V dropped 4 bases and J dropped 7 bases, with 16 bases sitting between them. The CDR3 here is CASSAVGSGVGYTF. The DNA for the CDR3 is TGTGCCAGCAGTGCCGTCGGATCCGGGGTTGGCTACACCTTC.

The chain carries TRBV7-9 and TRBJ1-2, with a tentative D call TRBD1 (5 bases). V was cut by 4 bases and J by 5 bases, with 14 bases left in between. Germline lookup yields CDR1 SEHNR and CDR2 FQNEAQ (reference sequence). CDR3 size: 14 residues. CDR3: CASSWGTSSYGYTF. The CDR3 bases are TGTGCCAGCAGCTGGGGCACATCCTCTTATGGCTACACCTTC.

The gene calls are TRBV5-4 and TRBJ2-5; 7 positions match TRBD2. This CDR3 is built from 13 residues. J gave up 5 bases and V 3 bases, and 4 bases lay outside the gene matches. In germline, CDR1 is SGHNT, CDR2 YYREEE (reference sequence). The CDR3 reads CASSSWEGETQYF. In nucleotides, the CDR3 is TGTGCCAGCAGCTCTTGGGAGGGCGAGACCCAGTACTTC.

This clone was found once. This chain uses TRBV9 with TRBJ1-2, with 7 positions matching TRBD1. Trimming cost V 7 bases and J 1 base; bases outside gene matches: 7. Germline CDR1 and CDR2: SGDLS and YYNGEE. This CDR3 contains 14 residues. The CDR3 spells CASQQGTYNYGYTF. CDR3 DNA sequence: TGTGCCAGCCAACAGGGGACTTATAACTATGGCTACACCTTC.

The gene calls are TRBV5-1 and TRBJ1-2, with TRBD1 as a possible D gene (5 bases). The CDR3 is 13 residues long. The ends were cut back, 0 bases at V and 8 bases at J, with 11 bases in the middle. Germline loops: CDR1 SGHRS, CDR2 YFSETQ. The CDR3 protein is CASSLGQGTGYTF. The DNA for the CDR3 is TGCGCCAGCAGCTTGGGCCAGGGTACGGGCTACACCTTC.

In DNA, the CDR3 is TGTGCCAGCACACAGGGGGCCCAAGAGACCCAGTACTTC. Its translation is CASTQGAQETQYF. The chain is built from TRBV13 and TRBJ2-5, with TRBD1 matching over 9 bases. The junction had 1 base not matched to a gene; V was cut back by 7 bases and J by 1 base. CDR3 size: 13 residues. From germline, CDR1 is PRHDT and CDR2 FYEKMQ (reference sequence).